The 26 T cell receptor beta chains given below trace back to one sample, sequenced in a study of cytomegalovirus exposure and HLA in healthy donors. The study ran its PCR with 60 Vbeta and 13 Jbeta primers. Libraries were prepared by immunoSEQ multiplex PCR; TCRdb keeps only in-frame clonotypes and omits some of them. The sample shows over 150,000 clones, 85% of them seen only once. The specimen was PBMCs. Every receptor here comes from a boy aged 2 to 10 in good health and CMV-seronegative.

V gene TRBV28 combines with J gene TRBJ2-1; D possibly corresponds to TRBD2 (6 bases). Looked up from germline, CDR1 is MDHEN and CDR2 is SYDVKM. The CDR3 totals 14 residues. Trimming shortened V by 8 bases and J by 2 bases, and 13 bases separated the two germline ends. CDR3 amino acids: CASAGRRAYNEQFF. The CDR3 nucleotides are TGTGCCAGCGCCGGGAGAAGGGCCTACAATGAGCAGTTCTTC.

V is TRBV5-1 and J is TRBJ2-3, with D perhaps TRBD2 (6 bases). Per the germline V gene, CDR1 is SGHRS and CDR2 is YFSETQ. This CDR3 is built from 14 residues. V lost 0 bases, J lost 4 bases, and 9 bases lay in between. CDR3 sequence reads: CASSLGLGSDTQYF. The CDR3 DNA reads as TGCGCCAGCAGCTTGGGACTAGGTTCAGATACGCAGTATTTT.

This chain connects TRBV5-3 to TRBJ2-3, with 14 bases that match TRBD2. TRBV5-3 is an ORF for which the function is uncertain. The CDR3 sequence is 19 residues long. Trimming cost V 4 bases and J 0 bases; bases outside gene matches: 10. CDR3 bases: TGTGCCAGAAGCGGCGTGACTAGCGGGAGGGCCTATAGCACAGATACGCAGTATTTT. Its translation: CARSGVTSGRAYSTDTQYF.

This clone was seen a few times. The chain carries TRBV6-1 and TRBJ1-1; 7 positions agree with TRBD1. The CDR3 loop spans 13 amino acids. The junction had 3 bases not matched to a gene; V was cut back by 4 bases and J by 4 bases. Germline-derived CDR1 and CDR2 are MNHNS and SASEGT. The CDR3: CASSGQGITEAFF. The DNA for the CDR3 is TGTGCCAGCAGTGGACAGGGAATCACTGAAGCTTTCTTT.

About this clone itself: Compared with germline, one end of the junction differs, possibly owing to a read error. The V and J genes are TRBV7-9 and TRBJ2-7, with D perhaps TRBD2 (5 bases). Germline V gene sequence: CDR1 SEHNR, CDR2 FQNEAQ (reference sequence). CDR3 length equals 16 residues. Here the CDR3 DNA reads TGTGCCGGCAGCTTAGCGTCGGGAAAAGGCTCCTACGAGCAGTACTTC. This encodes CAGSLASGKGSYEQYF. Based on the CDR3 plus reference TRBV7-9 and TRBJ2-7, the full variable domain is DTGVSQNPRHKITKRGQNVTFRCDPISEHNRLYWYRQTLGQGPEFLTYFQNEAQLEKSRLLSDRFSAERPKGSFSTLEIQRTEQGDSAMYLCAGSLASGKGSYEQYFGPGTRLTVT.

The chain uses TRBV6-5 and TRBJ2-1; TRBD2 agrees at 7 bases. The CDR3 loop spans 16 amino acids. Germline lookup yields CDR1 MNHEY and CDR2 SVGAGI. V was clipped by 0 bases and J by 2 bases; unmatched bases: 4. The CDR3 region is CASSYSRLAAYNEQFF. DNA for the CDR3: TGTGCCAGCAGTTACTCGAGGCTAGCGGCCTACAATGAGCAGTTCTTC.

The V gene is TRBV28, the J gene TRBJ2-7; TRBD2 might be the D (5 bases). Germline-derived CDR1 and CDR2 are MDHEN and SYDVKM. V was shortened by 2 bases and J by 3 bases, with 8 bases between the two germline ends. This CDR3 is built from 13 residues. The CDR3 here is CASSLGLGYEQYF. The CDR3 DNA follows: TGTGCCAGCAGTTTAGGACTTGGCTACGAGCAGTACTTC.

This chain connects TRBV23-1 to TRBJ1-5; D not certain. TRBV23-1 is identified as an open reading frame with a role that is uncertain. The V gene lost 0 bases and the J gene lost 0 bases, with 9 bases spanning the gap. This CDR3 contains 16 residues. CDR3: CASSQSGQASNQPQHF. The CDR3 DNA sequence: TGCGCCAGCAGTCAATCGGGCCAGGCTAGCAATCAGCCCCAGCATTTT.

The chain uses TRBV5-6 and TRBJ1-1; no clear D. Germline CDR1 SGHDT, CDR2 YYEEEE. The CDR3 runs to 14 residues. Trimming cost V 0 bases and J 1 base, with 7 bases left between them. The CDR3 DNA sequence: TGTGCCAGCAGCTTGGGAAACAGGAACACTGAAGCTTTCTTT. Protein sequence: CASSLGNRNTEAFF.

This clone was seen a few times. The chain carries TRBV19 and TRBJ1-2; 8 nucleotides match TRBD1. Germline V lookup: CDR1 LNHDA, CDR2 SQIVND (reference sequence). Trimming took 4 bases from V and 4 from J; bases not matched to a gene: 2. The CDR3 contains 13 residues. The CDR3 loop is CASSTGQVYGYTF. DNA for the CDR3: TGTGCCAGTAGTACGGGACAGGTCTATGGCTACACCTTC.

The genes are TRBV28 and TRBJ2-7; a possible D gene is TRBD1 (5 bases). Germline loops: CDR1 MDHEN, CDR2 SYDVKM. The ends were cut back, 3 bases at V and 3 bases at J, with 18 bases in the middle. This CDR3 comprises 16 residues. DNA of the CDR3: TGTGCCAGCAGTTTCTATTGGTTGGGGCGGAACTACGAGCAGTACTTC. Protein: CASSFYWLGRNYEQYF.

The gene calls are TRBV28 and TRBJ1-1; tentatively, D is TRBD1 (6 bases). Per germline, CDR1 MDHEN and CDR2 SYDVKM. V shed 7 bases and J shed 3 bases, with 15 bases lying between them. CDR3 length equals 14 residues. CDR3 sequence: CASIFRGWDTEAFF. CDR3 coding DNA: TGTGCCAGCATTTTTAGGGGGTGGGACACTGAAGCTTTCTTT. The whole variable domain, remainder taken from reference TRBV28 and TRBJ1-1, is DVKVTQSSRYLVKRTGEKVFLECVQDMDHENMFWYRQDPGLGLRLIYFSYDVKMKEKGDIPEGYSVSREKKERFSLILESASTNQTSMYLCASIFRGWDTEAFFGQGTRLTVV.

The chain employs TRBV28 and TRBJ2-3; 10 positions agree with TRBD2. Trimming at V came to 3 bases and at J to 4 bases, leaving 7 bases not matched to a gene. CDR1 and CDR2 (germline): MDHEN, SYDVKM. This CDR3 has 16 residues. CDR3 DNA: TGTGCCAGCAGTTTTCGGCCTAGCGGGAGCCCAGATACGCAGTATTTT. Its translation is CASSFRPSGSPDTQYF.

This sequence joins TRBV7-9 and TRBJ1-4, with D perhaps matching TRBD1 (6 bases). Germline lookup yields CDR1 SEHNR and CDR2 FQNEAQ (reference sequence). V lost 5 bases, J lost 0 bases, and 13 bases lay in between. CDR3 size: 16 residues. CDR3 nucleotide sequence: TGTGCCAGCAGCAACAGGGCCGGGGCAACTAATGAAAAACTGTTTTTT. Translation: CASSNRAGATNEKLFF. The whole variable domain, remainder taken from reference TRBV7-9 and TRBJ1-4, is DTGVSQNPRHKITKRGQNVTFRCDPISEHNRLYWYRQTLGQGPEFLTYFQNEAQLEKSRLLSDRFSAERPKGSFSTLEIQRTEQGDSAMYLCASSNRAGATNEKLFFGSGTQLSVL.

The chain combines TRBV18 with TRBJ2-3; D perhaps matches TRBD2 (5 bases). Germline CDR1 reads KGHSH; CDR2 reads LQKENI. Deletions cut 0 bases from V and 6 bases from J, with 13 bases between. This CDR3 is 15 amino acids long. CDR3 residues: CASSPPPPRGDTQYF. The CDR3 DNA reads as TGTGCCAGCTCACCACCGCCCCCGCGAGGGGATACGCAGTATTTT.

The CDR3 protein is CASSQELGAYYNEQFF. CDR3 DNA: TGTGCCAGCAGCCAAGAGCTAGGAGCGTACTACAATGAGCAGTTCTTC. J is TRBJ2-1 and V is TRBV14; no definite D call. This CDR3 has 16 residues. V was trimmed by 0 bases and J by 3 bases, leaving 12 bases between them. CDR1 is SGHDN, CDR2 FVKESK, per germline.

The V gene is TRBV19, the J gene TRBJ1-5, with unresolved D. The CDR3 is 15 residues long. V was cut by 5 bases and J by 1 base, with 12 bases left in between. Germline loops: CDR1 LNHDA, CDR2 SQIVND (reference sequence). The CDR3 reads CASSSGKVSNQPQHF. The CDR3 nucleotides are TGTGCCAGTAGTTCGGGGAAGGTCAGCAATCAGCCCCAGCATTTT.

The rearrangement uses TRBV6-6 and TRBJ1-2; 11 nucleotides line up with TRBD1. The junction had 4 bases not matched to a gene; V was cut back by 2 bases and J by 8 bases. This CDR3 is 14 amino acids long. Per germline, CDR1 MNHNY and CDR2 SVGAGI (reference sequence). The CDR3 is CASSYGQGAIGYTF. The CDR3 DNA is TGTGCCAGCAGTTACGGACAGGGGGCCATCGGCTACACCTTC.

J is TRBJ1-1 and V is TRBV15; D unclear. The germline V gene encodes CDR1 LNHNV and CDR2 YYDKDF (reference sequence). V was clipped by 0 bases and J by 4 bases, with 18 bases between them. The CDR3 is made up of 17 amino acids. CDR3 coding DNA: TGTGCCACCAGCAGAGATAGGTGGTGGGAGGGTGTCACTGAAGCTTTCTTT. It is translated as CATSRDRWWEGVTEAFF.

The CDR3 here is CASSFGPGVYEQFF. The DNA of the CDR3 is TGTGCCAGCAGTTTCGGCCCCGGGGTCTATGAGCAGTTCTTC. The rearrangement links TRBV28 to TRBJ2-1, with a tentative D call TRBD2 (5 bases). The germline V gene encodes CDR1 MDHEN and CDR2 SYDVKM. This CDR3 has 14 amino acids. V lost 3 bases to trimming and J lost 8 bases, with 14 bases between them.

The chain is built from TRBV28 and TRBJ1-1; no definite D call. The CDR3 is 12 amino acids. CDR1 is MDHEN and CDR2 is SYDVKM in the germline V gene. Trimming shortened V by 6 bases and J by 1 base, and 6 bases separated the two germline ends. The CDR3 coding sequence is TGTGCCAGCAGCCCTAGGAACACTGAAGCTTTCTTT. Its protein is CASSPRNTEAFF. Variable domain in full (rest from reference TRBV28 and TRBJ1-1): DVKVTQSSRYLVKRTGEKVFLECVQDMDHENMFWYRQDPGLGLRLIYFSYDVKMKEKGDIPEGYSVSREKKERFSLILESASTNQTSMYLCASSPRNTEAFFGQGTRLTVV.

The chain links TRBV7-2 to TRBJ2-3; TRBD2 agrees at 7 bases. This CDR3 contains 14 residues. V lost 5 bases and J lost 0; bases outside the gene matches: 2. The germline V gene encodes CDR1 SGHTA and CDR2 FQGNSA. CDR3 nucleotide sequence: TGTGCCAGCAGCGGGCGGGGGAGCACAGATACGCAGTATTTT. Its protein is CASSGRGSTDTQYF.

The rearrangement links TRBV7-9 to TRBJ2-7; perhaps D is TRBD1 or TRBD2 (5 bases each). Germline values: CDR1 SEHNR, CDR2 FQNEAQ (reference sequence). Trimming stripped 5 bases from V and 3 bases from J, with 11 bases between. The CDR3 covers 13 residues. Written as DNA, the CDR3 is TGTGCCAGCAGCCCGGGACGGGACTACGAGCAGTACGTC. Translation gives CASSPGRDYEQYV.

The CDR3 region has the DNA TGTGCCAGCAGCCCTCGACAGGGGATGGGGGAGCTGTTTTTT. Amino acid sequence: CASSPRQGMGELFF. This chain joins TRBV9 and TRBJ2-2; 8 bases are a match to TRBD1. The ends lost 4 bases at V and 8 bases at J; junction bases unmatched: 7. The germline V gene encodes CDR1 SGDLS and CDR2 YYNGEE. The CDR3 spans 14 residues.

CDR3 residues: CASSRIIAHSSYNEQFF. Here the CDR3 DNA reads TGTGCCAGCAGCCGAATCATAGCCCATAGCTCCTACAATGAGCAGTTCTTC. V usage is TRBV28 and J usage is TRBJ2-1; D is ambiguous. The germline V gene encodes CDR1 MDHEN and CDR2 SYDVKM. V lost 6 bases to trimming and J lost 0 bases, with 18 bases between them. This CDR3 region has 17 residues.

This CDR3 is CASSYWGPEKLFF. CDR3 in DNA: TGTGCCAGCAGTTACTGGGGCCCTGAAAAACTGTTTTTT. This chain links TRBV6-5 with TRBJ1-4; perhaps TRBD1 as D (5 bases). Trimming took off 1 base at V and 7 bases at J, with 7 bases between the two ends. Germline V gene sequence: CDR1 MNHEY, CDR2 SVGAGI. CDR3 length: 13 amino acids.